This TCR beta chain was sequenced in a study of T cells in Graves' hyperthyroidism and ophthalmopathy. Study in general: Blood was drawn when the patient was first diagnosed and still untreated.

Broader study findings: By a 13 V-J model, ophthalmopathy was set apart from stable hyperthyroidism. The model identified upcoming ophthalmopathy a median approximately six months ahead of onset.

Authors of the study amplified TCR beta CDR3 regions from RNA transcripts. HTBI primers were the set used in a first-round RT-PCR of the TCR CDR3. Using its own MiXCR run on the multiplex PCR reads, TCRdb lists one record per CDR3 protein. The repertoire holds around 700,000 distinct CDR3 sequences, with approximately 19% as singletons. Sample collection date corresponds to first hyperthyroidism diagnosis, prior to any ophthalmopathy symptoms. This clonotype was observed a few times. Its matching antigen is unknown. Sequencing used blood. The sequence was obtained from a woman in her forties or fifties with Graves' hyperthyroidism that later progressed to Graves' ophthalmopathy.

The DNA for the CDR3 is TGTGCCAGCAGTGAATATGGCGACAGGCACGAGCAGTACTTC. Translation gives CASSEYGDRHEQYF. The gene calls are TRBV25-1 and TRBJ2-7; D is possibly TRBD1 (6 bases). This CDR3 region has 14 residues. The V gene's germline CDR1 is MGHDK and CDR2 SYGVNS. V lost 0 bases and J lost 5, with 11 bases in between.